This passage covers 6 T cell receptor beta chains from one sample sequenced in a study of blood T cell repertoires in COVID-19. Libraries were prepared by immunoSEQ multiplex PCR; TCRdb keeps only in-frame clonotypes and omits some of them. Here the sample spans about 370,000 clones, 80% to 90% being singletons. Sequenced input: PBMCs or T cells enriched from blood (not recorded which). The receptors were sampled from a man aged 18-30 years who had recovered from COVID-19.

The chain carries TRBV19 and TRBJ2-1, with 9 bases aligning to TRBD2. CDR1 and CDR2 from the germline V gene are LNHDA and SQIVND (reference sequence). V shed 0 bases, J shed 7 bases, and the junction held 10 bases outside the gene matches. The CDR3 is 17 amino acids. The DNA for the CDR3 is TGTGCCAGTAGTATAGATCTCGGCGGGGGGGGCAAGAATGAGCAGTTCTTC. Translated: CASSIDLGGGGKNEQFF.

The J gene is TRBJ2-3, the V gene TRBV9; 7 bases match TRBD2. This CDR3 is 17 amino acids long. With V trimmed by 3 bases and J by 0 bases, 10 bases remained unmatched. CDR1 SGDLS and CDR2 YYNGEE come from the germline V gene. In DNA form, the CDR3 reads TGTGCCAGCAGCGGAGGGCTAGCGGACCCGAGCACAGATACGCAGTATTTT. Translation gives CASSGGLADPSTDTQYF. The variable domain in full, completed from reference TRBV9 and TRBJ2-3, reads DSGVTQTPKHLITATGQRVTLRCSPRSGDLSVYWYQQSLDQGLQFLIQYYNGEERAKGNILERFSAQQFPDLHSELNLSSLELGDSALYFCASSGGLADPSTDTQYFGPGTRLTVL.

For the CDR3, the DNA is TGTGCCAGCAGTCGAACCGACAGGTTAGACCAGCCCCAGCATTTT. Encoded protein: CASSRTDRLDQPQHF. The chain recombines TRBV6-2 or TRBV6-3 with TRBJ1-5, with D possibly matching TRBD1 (6 bases). With 5 bases removed from V and 7 bases from J, the gap between germline ends came to 18 bases. CDR3 length: 15 residues. Germline CDR1 and CDR2: MNHEY and SVGEGT.

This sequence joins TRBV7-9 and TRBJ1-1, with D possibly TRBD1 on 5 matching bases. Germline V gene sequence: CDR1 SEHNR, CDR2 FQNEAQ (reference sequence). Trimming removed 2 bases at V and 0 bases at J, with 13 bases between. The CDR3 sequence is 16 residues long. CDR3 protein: CASSLYPGGMNTEAFF. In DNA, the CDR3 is TGTGCCAGCAGCTTATACCCCGGGGGAATGAACACTGAAGCTTTCTTT. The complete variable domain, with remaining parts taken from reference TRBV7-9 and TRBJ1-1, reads DTGVSQNPRHKITKRGQNVTFRCDPISEHNRLYWYRQTLGQGPEFLTYFQNEAQLEKSRLLSDRFSAERPKGSFSTLEIQRTEQGDSAMYLCASSLYPGGMNTEAFFGQGTRLTVV.

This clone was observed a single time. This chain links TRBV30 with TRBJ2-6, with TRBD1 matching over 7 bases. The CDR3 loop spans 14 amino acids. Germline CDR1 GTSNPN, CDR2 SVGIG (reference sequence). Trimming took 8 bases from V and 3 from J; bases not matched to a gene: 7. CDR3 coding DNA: TGTGCCGCCGGAGCAGGGGGTGGGGCCAACGTCCTGACTTTC. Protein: CAAGAGGGANVLTF. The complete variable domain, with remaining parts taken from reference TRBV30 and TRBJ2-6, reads SQTIHQWPATLVQPVGSPLSLECTVEGTSNPNLYWYRQAAGRGLQLLFYSVGIGQISSEVPQNLSASRPQDRQFILSSKKLLLSDSGFYLCAAGAGGGANVLTFGAGSRLTVL.

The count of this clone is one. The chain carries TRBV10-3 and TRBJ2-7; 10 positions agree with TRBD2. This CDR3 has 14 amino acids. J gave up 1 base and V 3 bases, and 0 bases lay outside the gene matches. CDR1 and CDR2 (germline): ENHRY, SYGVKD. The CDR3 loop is CAISEAGGSYEQYF. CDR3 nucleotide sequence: TGTGCCATCAGTGAAGCGGGAGGGTCCTACGAGCAGTACTTC.